This TCR beta chain was captured by sequencing in a study of T cell responses to AZD1222 COVID-19 vaccine. Overall study results and limits: Repertoire samples came only from after the peak T cell response. At study baseline, merely a handful of AZD1222 recipients were seropositive. White British people made up most donors, females outnumbered males, and clonal diversity was possibly underestimated.

For this clone: Its specificity is not known.

Germline V gives CDR1 SGHTS, CDR2 YDEGEE. The CDR3 totals 10 residues. V was pared by 1 base and J by 15 bases, with 8 bases between. The assay was immunoSEQ multiplex PCR, and TCRdb's table has in-frame clones only and misses some. This sample has about 180,000 clones, with about 93% found just once. The sequenced sample was peripheral blood, obtained 28 days after the second dose of the MenACWY control vaccine. The origin of this receptor is an adult who received the MenACWY meningococcal vaccine as a control. J is TRBJ1-5 and V is TRBV5-8; D uncertain. The CDR3 spells CASSLFAGHF. The DNA for the CDR3 is TGTGCCAGCAGCTTGTTTGCCGGGCATTTT.